The 20 T cell receptor beta chains below were found in one sample sequenced in a study of response to subunit inactivated influenza vaccine. From the RT-PCR reads, TCRdb called clonotypes with MiXCR, one entry per CDR3 protein. The repertoire includes about 570,000 distinct CDR3 sequences, over 9% of them detected once, and 11% sits in the top ten. This sample was also put to use in a study of T cells expressing NK-cell markers. This second study notes: In generating TCR beta cDNA, 5'RACE template switching with UMIs was used.

The source was PBMCs from blood, collected on the day of vaccination. The receptors stem from a man over 45 who received an inactivated influenza vaccine.

DNA for the CDR3: TGTGCCAGCAGACATGGCCGGGGCCAGGCGTACGAGCAGTACTTC. Amino acid sequence: CASRHGRGQAYEQYF. The rearrangement uses TRBV12-3 or TRBV12-4 and TRBJ2-7, with D perhaps TRBD1 or TRBD2 (5 bases each). Trimming pared 6 bases from V and 4 bases from J, leaving 19 bases between. The CDR3 sequence is 15 residues long.

The rearrangement joins TRBV20-1 to TRBJ2-3; D call uncertain. This CDR3 is built from 13 residues. Trimming shortened V by 1 base and J by 0 bases, and 5 bases separated the two germline ends. The germline V gene encodes CDR1 DFQATT and CDR2 SNEGSKA (reference sequence). CDR3 residues: CSARVQSTDTQYF. In nucleotides, the CDR3 is TGCAGTGCTAGAGTACAGAGCACAGATACGCAGTATTTT.

This chain joins TRBV12-3 or TRBV12-4 and TRBJ2-7, with D possibly being TRBD1 (6 bases). The V end lost 6 bases, the J end lost 4 bases, and 16 bases lay between the germline ends. The CDR3 extends over 14 amino acids. CDR3 bases: TGTGCCAGCAGACCAGGGGCATGGGGGTACGAGCAGTACTTC. This translates into CASRPGAWGYEQYF.

This chain joins TRBV29-1 and TRBJ2-2; D is uncertain. In germline, CDR1 is SQVTM, CDR2 ANQGSEA. This CDR3 spans 14 amino acids. Trimming cost V 4 bases and J 2 bases, with 11 bases left between them. The CDR3 DNA reads as TGCAGCGTTGCGGGTCTGATTAACACCGGGGAGCTGTTTTTT. It yields the protein CSVAGLINTGELFF.

The genes are TRBV29-1 and TRBJ2-5; a weak D match, TRBD2 (6 bases). Deletions cut 7 bases from V and 5 bases from J, with 32 bases between. The CDR3 runs to 18 residues. Germline CDR1 reads SQVTM; CDR2 reads ANQGSEA. The CDR3: CSAKTSAGKGIGRETQYF. Written as DNA, the CDR3 is TGCAGCGCAAAGACTTCGGCGGGAAAGGGTATTGGGCGGGAGACCCAGTACTTC. Supplemented by reference TRBV29-1 and TRBJ2-5, the full variable domain reads SAVISQKPSRDICQRGTSLTIQCQVDSQVTMMFWYRQQPGQSLTLIATANQGSEATYESGFVIDKFPISRPNLTFSTLTVSNMSPEDSSIYLCSAKTSAGKGIGRETQYFGPGTRLLVL.

J is TRBJ2-3 and V is TRBV12-3 or TRBV12-4; perhaps TRBD2 as D (5 bases). The V end lost 6 bases, the J end lost 1 base, and 11 bases lay between the germline ends. The CDR3 runs to 14 residues. The CDR3 region has the DNA TGTGCCAGCAGCTCCTCGGAGGGCACAGATACGCAGTATTTT. Translating gives CASSSSEGTDTQYF.

This clonotype was counted many times. The chain joins TRBV28 to TRBJ1-6, with 7 bases matching TRBD1. V trimming: 3 bases; J trimming: 4 bases; junction bases outside the gene matches: 6. The CDR3 is 16 residues long. Germline V gene sequence: CDR1 MDHEN, CDR2 SYDVKM. CDR3 in amino acids: CASSFTGTAYNSPLHF. The CDR3 region has the DNA TGTGCCAGCAGTTTCACCGGGACAGCATATAATTCACCCCTCCACTTT.

This chain connects TRBV18 to TRBJ2-3; D gene unclear. CDR1 is KGHSH, CDR2 LQKENI, per germline. The V end was cut by 2 bases, the J end by 2 bases, with 11 bases between. CDR3 length equals 15 residues. CDR3 in DNA: TGTGCCAGCTCACCAACCTTCCAGGACACAGATACGCAGTATTTT. This gives the protein CASSPTFQDTDTQYF.

This clonotype was observed at least ten times. This chain links TRBV7-6 with TRBJ2-1; 11 positions match TRBD2. CDR1 and CDR2 (germline): SGHVS, FNYEAQ. The CDR3 is 16 residues long. The ends lost 5 bases at V and 6 bases at J; junction bases unmatched: 9. CDR3 DNA: TGTGCCAGCAGCCTCTCCGGTAGCGGGGGGGTCAATGAGCAGTTCTTC. This codes for CASSLSGSGGVNEQFF.

This clonotype came up many times. The V call is TRBV10-3, the J call TRBJ2-7; TRBD2 might be the D (6 bases). The V end was cut by 0 bases, the J end by 6 bases, with 15 bases between. The germline CDR1 and CDR2 sequences are ENHRY and SYGVKD. CDR3 length: 15 residues. In DNA form, the CDR3 reads TGTGCCATCAGTGAGTCCGGGACTTGGGCAGCCGAGCAGTACTTC. This gives the protein CAISESGTWAAEQYF.

This clonotype has only a few counts. The V call is TRBV6-1, the J call TRBJ2-7; TRBD1 aligns across 9 bases. The V segment lost 6 bases and the J segment 3 bases; nucleotides outside the gene matches: 9. CDR1 MNHNS and CDR2 SASEGT come from the germline V gene. The CDR3 has 15 amino acids. The CDR3 DNA reads TGTGCCAGCAGCCCCCTGGGACAGGGCCACTACGAGCAGTACTTC. Protein: CASSPLGQGHYEQYF.

This clonotype was observed a few times. CDR3 amino acids: CASNRGRGETQYF. CDR3 sequence (DNA): TGCGCCAGCAACCGCGGGCGGGGAGAGACCCAGTACTTC. The rearrangement uses TRBV5-1 and TRBJ2-5; weak D call: TRBD2 (6 bases). With 6 bases removed from V and 4 bases from J, the gap between germline ends came to 13 bases. The CDR3 spans 13 residues. Germline values: CDR1 SGHRS, CDR2 YFSETQ.

Many counts were recorded for this clonotype. The gene calls are TRBV4-1 and TRBJ2-7; 10 bases are shared with TRBD1. Unmatched junction bases numbered 7, after V lost 4 bases and J lost 4 bases. Germline lookup yields CDR1 MGHRA and CDR2 YSYEKL. The CDR3 loop spans 15 amino acids. This CDR3 reads CASSPTGQGGYEQYF. CDR3 coding DNA: TGCGCCAGCAGCCCCACCGGACAGGGGGGGTACGAGCAGTACTTC.

The rearrangement links TRBV20-1 to TRBJ2-3; D is perhaps TRBD2 (5 bases). V lost 6 bases and J lost 0, with 10 bases in between. CDR1 DFQATT and CDR2 SNEGSKA come from the germline V gene (reference sequence). This CDR3 region has 13 residues. DNA of the CDR3: TGCAGTGCCCCAAGGGAGAGCACAGATACGCAGTATTTT. It codes for CSAPRESTDTQYF.

The V gene is TRBV6-1, the J gene TRBJ1-5; no clear D gene. V lost 3 bases, J lost 2 bases, and 17 bases lay in between. CDR1 and CDR2 (germline): MNHNS, SASEGT. CDR3 length: 17 amino acids. In DNA, the CDR3 is TGTGCCAGCAGTGAGAGGCCGTTCGTCCTTGGCAATCAGCCCCAGCATTTT. This sequence encodes CASSERPFVLGNQPQHF.

This clonotype was found a few times. CDR3 loop: CASSPPFEQHYTF. Written as DNA, the CDR3 is TGTGCCAGCTCACCCCCTTTCGAGCAGCACTACACCTTC. V gene TRBV18 combines with J gene TRBJ1-2; D remains ambiguous. CDR3 length: 13 amino acids. The V and J ends lost 3 bases and 10 bases respectively, with 15 bases between them. The germline V gene has CDR1 KGHSH and CDR2 LQKENI.

This clonotype has a count of ten or more. The chain carries TRBV19 and TRBJ1-2; a weak D match, TRBD1 (5 bases). Deletions cut 9 bases from V and 0 bases from J, with 14 bases between. CDR1 is LNHDA, CDR2 SQIVND, per germline (reference sequence). This CDR3 has 14 residues. The CDR3 DNA sequence: TGTGCCAGCAGTCCGGGGCAGACTAACTATGGCTACACCTTC. Its protein is CASSPGQTNYGYTF. Combining the CDR3 with reference TRBV19 and TRBJ1-2 gives the whole variable domain DGGITQSPKYLFRKEGQNVTLSCEQNLNHDAMYWYRQDPGQGLRLIYYSQIVNDFQKGDIAEGYSVSREKKESFPLTVTSAQKNPTAFYLCASSPGQTNYGYTFGSGTRLTVV.

This chain links TRBV24-1 with TRBJ2-6; D assignment may be TRBD1 or TRBD2 (5 bases each). Trimming left V 3 bases short and J 0 bases short, with 14 bases between. Looked up from germline, CDR1 is KGHDR and CDR2 is SFDVKD. The CDR3 is 18 amino acids. The CDR3 loop is CATSDAPGRSSGANVLTF. Written as DNA, the CDR3 is TGTGCCACCAGTGATGCTCCGGGACGTAGCTCTGGGGCCAACGTCCTGACTTTC.

This clonotype has more than one count but fewer than ten. The V call is TRBV7-9, the J call TRBJ2-7; 9 bases are a match to TRBD1. The CDR3 contains 15 residues. The germline V gene encodes CDR1 SEHNR and CDR2 FQNEAQ (reference sequence). V lost 5 bases, J lost 2 bases, and 7 bases stayed unmatched. For the CDR3, the DNA is TGTGCCAGCAGCGACAACAGGGGGCCAGCCTACGAGCAGTACTTC. The encoded protein is CASSDNRGPAYEQYF.

This clonotype was seen many times. The V call is TRBV29-1, the J call TRBJ2-5, with D tentatively TRBD2 (5 bases). V gave up 3 bases and J gave up 1 base, with 9 bases separating them. The CDR3 is made up of 13 amino acids. Germline values: CDR1 SQVTM, CDR2 ANQGSEA. CDR3 region: CSVERRAQETQYF. The CDR3 DNA sequence: TGCAGCGTTGAGCGGCGGGCCCAAGAGACCCAGTACTTC. Using reference TRBV29-1 and TRBJ2-5 for the parts outside the CDR3, the full variable domain is SAVISQKPSRDICQRGTSLTIQCQVDSQVTMMFWYRQQPGQSLTLIATANQGSEATYESGFVIDKFPISRPNLTFSTLTVSNMSPEDSSIYLCSVERRAQETQYFGPGTRLLVL.